Below are 8 T cell receptor beta chains sequenced from a single sample in a study of CD8+ T cells in alopecia areata. RNA was extracted and reverse transcribed into cDNA as the sequencing template. The protocol was immunoSEQ multiplex PCR, while the TCRdb copy is restricted to in-frame clones and leaves out a portion. The sample carries 120,000 or so clones, 47% recorded once. The source material was NKG2D-low CD8+ T cells sorted from blood. The receptors were sampled from a human donor with alopecia areata.

The chain is built from TRBV29-1 and TRBJ1-2, with D possibly matching TRBD1 (5 bases). CDR3 length: 13 amino acids. V lost 0 bases and J lost 7, with 12 bases in between. The germline gives CDR1 SQVTM, CDR2 ANQGSEA. CDR3 coding DNA: TGCAGCGTTGAAGATAGGCCTAGGGGTGGCTACACCTTC. It codes for CSVEDRPRGGYTF.

The chain links TRBV27 to TRBJ2-5; D is possibly TRBD1 (6 bases). The germline V and J ends were trimmed by 5 bases and 2 bases, with 12 bases remaining between them. CDR1 is MNHEY and CDR2 is SMNVEV in the germline V gene (reference sequence). The CDR3 has 14 amino acids. The CDR3 is CASSLGQLQETQYF. CDR3 in DNA: TGTGCCAGCAGTCTAGGACAGCTACAAGAGACCCAGTACTTC.

The chain carries TRBV29-1 and TRBJ1-3; D gene unclear. The CDR3 spans 13 residues. The germline V gene has CDR1 SQVTM and CDR2 ANQGSEA. The V end was cut by 5 bases, the J end by 0 bases, with 8 bases between. CDR3 loop: CSVWHSSGNTIYF. The CDR3 DNA reads TGCAGCGTTTGGCACAGCTCTGGAAACACCATATATTTT.

The chain uses TRBV29-1 and TRBJ1-2, with D possibly being TRBD1 (5 bases). Germline CDR1 SQVTM, CDR2 ANQGSEA. Between the trimmed V and J ends, which lost 4 bases and 4 bases, there was a span of 19 bases. CDR3 size: 15 residues. CDR3 bases: TGCAGCGTTGGACCAATCGGGGCTGGAGCCTATGGCTACACCTTC. This codes for CSVGPIGAGAYGYTF.

V usage is TRBV7-8 and J usage is TRBJ2-5; the match to TRBD2 covers 10 bases. This CDR3 is 14 amino acids long. Germline V CDR1 and CDR2: SGHVS, FQNEAQ. V was pared by 5 bases and J by 5 bases, with 5 bases of the junction left unmatched. The CDR3 spells CASSPSGGGETQYF. The CDR3 nucleotides are TGTGCCAGCAGCCCTAGCGGGGGAGGGGAGACCCAGTACTTC.

This sequence joins TRBV29-1 and TRBJ2-7, with 8 nucleotides matching TRBD2. Germline trimming cut 3 bases from V and 4 bases from J; bases unmatched to any gene: 5. Germline V gene lookup returns CDR1 SQVTM and CDR2 ANQGSEA. There are 13 residues in the CDR3. The CDR3 spells CSVDSGGLYEQYF. CDR3 nucleotides: TGCAGCGTTGATTCGGGAGGGCTATACGAGCAGTACTTC.

The CDR3 loop reads CASSQVFGGGQSTDTQYF. CDR3 sequence (DNA): TGCGCCAGCAGCCAAGTGTTCGGCGGGGGACAAAGCACAGATACGCAGTATTTT. The chain carries TRBV4-1 and TRBJ2-3, with D perhaps TRBD2 (7 bases). Per the germline V gene, CDR1 is MGHRA and CDR2 is YSYEKL. Deletions cut 1 base from V and 0 bases from J, with 17 bases between. The CDR3 totals 18 residues.

This clone was detected only a few times. This chain connects TRBV29-1 to TRBJ2-5, with D perhaps matching TRBD1 (6 bases). The germline V and J ends were trimmed by 7 bases and 6 bases, with 12 bases remaining between them. CDR1 SQVTM and CDR2 ANQGSEA come from the germline V gene. The CDR3 runs to 11 residues. This CDR3 is CSATGLKTQYF. In nucleotides, the CDR3 is TGCAGCGCGACAGGTCTTAAGACCCAGTACTTC.